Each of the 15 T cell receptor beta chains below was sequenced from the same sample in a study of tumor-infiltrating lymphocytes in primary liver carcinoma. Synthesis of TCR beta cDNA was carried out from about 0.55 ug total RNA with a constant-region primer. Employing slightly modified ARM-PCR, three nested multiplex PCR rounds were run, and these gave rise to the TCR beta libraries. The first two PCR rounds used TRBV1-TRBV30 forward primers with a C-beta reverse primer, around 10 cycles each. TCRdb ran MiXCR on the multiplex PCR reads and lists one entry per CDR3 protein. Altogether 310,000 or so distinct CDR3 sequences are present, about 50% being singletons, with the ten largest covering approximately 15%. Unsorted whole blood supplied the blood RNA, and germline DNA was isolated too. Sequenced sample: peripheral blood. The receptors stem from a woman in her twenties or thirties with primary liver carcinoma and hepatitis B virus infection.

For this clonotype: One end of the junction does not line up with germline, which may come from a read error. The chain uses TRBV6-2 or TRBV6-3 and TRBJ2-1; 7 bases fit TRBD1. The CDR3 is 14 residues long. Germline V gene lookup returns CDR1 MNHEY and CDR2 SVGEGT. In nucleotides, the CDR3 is TGTCCCAGCAGTTCCTCTTCGACAGGGAGCGTGCAGTTCTTC. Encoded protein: CPSSSSSTGSVQFF.

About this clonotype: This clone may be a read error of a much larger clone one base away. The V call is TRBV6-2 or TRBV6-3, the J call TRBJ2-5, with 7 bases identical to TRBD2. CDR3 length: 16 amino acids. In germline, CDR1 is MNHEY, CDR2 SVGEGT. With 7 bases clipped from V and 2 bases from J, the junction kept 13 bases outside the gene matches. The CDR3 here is CASKRNGRGPQETQYF. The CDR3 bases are TGTGCCAGCAAGAGAAATGGGAGGGGTCCTCAAGAGACCCAGTACTTC.

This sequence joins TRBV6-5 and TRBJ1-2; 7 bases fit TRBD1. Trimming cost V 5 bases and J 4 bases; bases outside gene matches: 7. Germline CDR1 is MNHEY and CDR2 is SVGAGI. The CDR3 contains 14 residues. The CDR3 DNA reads TGTGCCAGCAGTGGAGACAGGGACACCTATGGCTACACCTTC. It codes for CASSGDRDTYGYTF.

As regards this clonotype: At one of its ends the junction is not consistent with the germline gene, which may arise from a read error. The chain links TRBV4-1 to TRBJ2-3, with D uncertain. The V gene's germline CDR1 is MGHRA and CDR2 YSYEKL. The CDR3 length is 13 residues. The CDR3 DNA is TGCGACAGCAGACGAATTACAACAGATACGCAGTATTTT. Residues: CDSRRITTDTQYF.

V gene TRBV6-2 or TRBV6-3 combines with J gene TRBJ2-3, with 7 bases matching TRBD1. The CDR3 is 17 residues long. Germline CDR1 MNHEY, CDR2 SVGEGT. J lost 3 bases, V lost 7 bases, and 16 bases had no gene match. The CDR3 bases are TGTGCCAGCATGGGTGTAAGGAGACAGGGAAGGACAGATACGCAGTATTTT. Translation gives CASMGVRRQGRTDTQYF.

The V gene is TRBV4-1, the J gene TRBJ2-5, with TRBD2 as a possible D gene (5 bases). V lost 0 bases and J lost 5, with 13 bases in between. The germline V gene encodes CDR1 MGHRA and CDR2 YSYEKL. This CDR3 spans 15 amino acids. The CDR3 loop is CASSQDRFVAETQYF. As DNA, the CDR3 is TGCGCCAGCAGCCAAGATCGGTTCGTAGCGGAGACCCAGTACTTC.

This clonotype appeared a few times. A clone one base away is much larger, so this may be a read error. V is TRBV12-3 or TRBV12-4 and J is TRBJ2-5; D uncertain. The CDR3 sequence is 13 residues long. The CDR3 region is CATSSQLEETQYF. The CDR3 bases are TGTGCCACCAGTTCCCAATTGGAAGAGACCCAGTACTTC.

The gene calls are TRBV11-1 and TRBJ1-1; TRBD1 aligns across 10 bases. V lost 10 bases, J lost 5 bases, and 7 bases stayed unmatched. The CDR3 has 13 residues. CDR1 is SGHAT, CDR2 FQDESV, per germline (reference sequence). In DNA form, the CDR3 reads TGTGCCAACAACCAGGACAGGGGGACTGAAGCTTTCTTT. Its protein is CANNQDRGTEAFF.

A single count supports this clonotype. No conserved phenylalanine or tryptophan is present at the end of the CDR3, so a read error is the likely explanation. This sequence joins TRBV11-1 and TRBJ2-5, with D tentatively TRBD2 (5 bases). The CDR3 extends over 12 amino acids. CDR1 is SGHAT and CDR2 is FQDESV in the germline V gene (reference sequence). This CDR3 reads CTSSVKGEAQYL. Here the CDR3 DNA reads TGTACCAGCAGCGTGAAGGGAGAGGCCCAGTACTTA.

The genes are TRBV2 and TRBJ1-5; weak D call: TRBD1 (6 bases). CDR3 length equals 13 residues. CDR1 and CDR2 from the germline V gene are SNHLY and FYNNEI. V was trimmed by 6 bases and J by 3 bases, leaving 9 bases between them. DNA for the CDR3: TGTGCCAGCAGCACAGGGTTCAATCAGCCCCAGCATTTT. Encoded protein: CASSTGFNQPQHF.

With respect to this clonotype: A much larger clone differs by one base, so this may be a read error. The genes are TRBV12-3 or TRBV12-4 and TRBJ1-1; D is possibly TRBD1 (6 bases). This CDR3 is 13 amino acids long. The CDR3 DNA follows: TGTGCCAGCGGCAGGGGACGAAACAGTGAAGCTTTCTTT. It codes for CASGRGRNSEAFF.

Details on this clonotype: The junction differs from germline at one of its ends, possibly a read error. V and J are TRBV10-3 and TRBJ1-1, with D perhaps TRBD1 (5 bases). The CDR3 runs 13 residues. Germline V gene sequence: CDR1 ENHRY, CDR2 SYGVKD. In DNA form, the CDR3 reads TGTGCCATAACCAGGGAGCCTCAAACTGAAGCTCTCTTT. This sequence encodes CAITREPQTEALF.

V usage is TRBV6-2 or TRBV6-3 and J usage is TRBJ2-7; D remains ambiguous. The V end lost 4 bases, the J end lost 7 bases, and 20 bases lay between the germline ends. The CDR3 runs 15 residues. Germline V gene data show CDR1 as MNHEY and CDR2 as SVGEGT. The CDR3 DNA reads TGTGCCAGCAGTTTTCAGACCGGGTCCTCGGAGGAGCAGTACTTC. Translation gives CASSFQTGSSEEQYF.

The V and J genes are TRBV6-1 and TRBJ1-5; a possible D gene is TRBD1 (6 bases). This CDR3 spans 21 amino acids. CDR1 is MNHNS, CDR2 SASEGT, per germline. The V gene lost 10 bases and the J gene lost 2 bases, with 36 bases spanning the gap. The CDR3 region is CATSKKVTGTPGIIGNQPQHF. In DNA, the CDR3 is TGTGCCACCAGCAAGAAGGTGACAGGTACTCCGGGCATTATTGGCAATCAGCCCCAGCATTTT.

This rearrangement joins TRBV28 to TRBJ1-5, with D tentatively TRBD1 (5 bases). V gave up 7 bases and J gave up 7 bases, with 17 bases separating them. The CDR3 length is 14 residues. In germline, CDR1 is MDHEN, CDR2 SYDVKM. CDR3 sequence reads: CASNAQTWDQPQHF. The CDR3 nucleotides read TGTGCCAGCAATGCCCAAACGTGGGACCAGCCCCAGCATTTT. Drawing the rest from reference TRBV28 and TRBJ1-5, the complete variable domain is DVKVTQSSRYLVKRTGEKVFLECVQDMDHENMFWYRQDPGLGLRLIYFSYDVKMKEKGDIPEGYSVSREKKERFSLILESASTNQTSMYLCASNAQTWDQPQHFGDGTRLSIL.